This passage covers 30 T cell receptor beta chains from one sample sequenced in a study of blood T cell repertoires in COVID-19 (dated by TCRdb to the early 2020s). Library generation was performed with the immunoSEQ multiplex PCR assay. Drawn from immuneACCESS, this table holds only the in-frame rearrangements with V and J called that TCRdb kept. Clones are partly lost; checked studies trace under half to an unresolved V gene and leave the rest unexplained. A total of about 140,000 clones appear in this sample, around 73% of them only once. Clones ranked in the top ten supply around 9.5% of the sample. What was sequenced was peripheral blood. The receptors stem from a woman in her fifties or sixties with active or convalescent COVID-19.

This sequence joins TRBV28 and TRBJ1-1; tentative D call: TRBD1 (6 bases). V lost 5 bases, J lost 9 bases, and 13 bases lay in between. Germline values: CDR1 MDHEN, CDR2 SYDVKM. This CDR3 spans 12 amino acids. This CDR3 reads CASSLLGAQAFF. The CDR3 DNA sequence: TGTGCCAGCAGTCTCCTGGGGGCGCAAGCTTTCTTT.

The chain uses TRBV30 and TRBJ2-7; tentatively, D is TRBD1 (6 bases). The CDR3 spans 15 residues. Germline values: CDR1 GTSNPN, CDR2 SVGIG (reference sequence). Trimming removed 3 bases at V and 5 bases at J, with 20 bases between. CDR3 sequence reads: CAWSEKGTPYDEQYF. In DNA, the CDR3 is TGTGCCTGGAGCGAAAAGGGGACACCATATGACGAGCAGTACTTC.

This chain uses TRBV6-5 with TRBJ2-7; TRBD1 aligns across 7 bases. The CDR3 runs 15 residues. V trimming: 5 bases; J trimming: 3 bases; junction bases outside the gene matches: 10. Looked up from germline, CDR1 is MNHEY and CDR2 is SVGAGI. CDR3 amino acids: CASSPTGTASYEQYF. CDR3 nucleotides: TGTGCCAGCAGTCCAACCGGGACAGCGAGCTACGAGCAGTACTTC.

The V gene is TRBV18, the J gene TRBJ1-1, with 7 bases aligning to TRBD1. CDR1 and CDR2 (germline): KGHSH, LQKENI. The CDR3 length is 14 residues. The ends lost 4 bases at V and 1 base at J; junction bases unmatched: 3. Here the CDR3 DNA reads TGTGCCAGCTCACAGGACAGGCGGAACACTGAAGCTTTCTTT. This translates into CASSQDRRNTEAFF.

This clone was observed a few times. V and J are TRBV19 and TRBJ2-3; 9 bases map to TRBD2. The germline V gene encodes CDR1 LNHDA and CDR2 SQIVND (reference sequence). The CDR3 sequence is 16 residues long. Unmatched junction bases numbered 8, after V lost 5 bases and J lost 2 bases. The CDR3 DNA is TGTGCCAGTAGTCCTCGGCTAGCGGGGAACACAGATACGCAGTATTTT. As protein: CASSPRLAGNTDTQYF.

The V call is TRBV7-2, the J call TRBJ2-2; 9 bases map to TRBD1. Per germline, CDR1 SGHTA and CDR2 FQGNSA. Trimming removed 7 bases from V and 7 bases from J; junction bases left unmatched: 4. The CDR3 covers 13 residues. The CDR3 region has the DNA TGTGCCAGCAACAGGGGGCAGGACGGGGAGCTGTTTTTT. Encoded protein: CASNRGQDGELFF.

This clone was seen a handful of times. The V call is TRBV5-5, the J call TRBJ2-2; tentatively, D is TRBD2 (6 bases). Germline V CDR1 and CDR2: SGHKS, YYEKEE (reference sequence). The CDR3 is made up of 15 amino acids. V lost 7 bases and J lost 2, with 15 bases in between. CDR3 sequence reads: CASHLVLANTGELFF. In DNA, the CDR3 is TGTGCCAGCCACTTGGTACTAGCCAACACCGGGGAGCTGTTTTTT.

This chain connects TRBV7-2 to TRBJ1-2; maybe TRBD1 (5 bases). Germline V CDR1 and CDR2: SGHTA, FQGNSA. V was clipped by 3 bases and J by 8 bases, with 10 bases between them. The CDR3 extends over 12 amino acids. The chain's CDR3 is CASSLEGLGYTF. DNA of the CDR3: TGTGCCAGCAGCTTGGAGGGGTTGGGCTACACCTTC. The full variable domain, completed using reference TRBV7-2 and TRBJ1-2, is GAGVSQSPSNKVTEKGKDVELRCDPISGHTALYWYRQSLGQGLEFLIYFQGNSAPDKSGLPSDRFSAERTGGSVSTLTIQRTQQEDSAVYLCASSLEGLGYTFGSGTRLTVV.

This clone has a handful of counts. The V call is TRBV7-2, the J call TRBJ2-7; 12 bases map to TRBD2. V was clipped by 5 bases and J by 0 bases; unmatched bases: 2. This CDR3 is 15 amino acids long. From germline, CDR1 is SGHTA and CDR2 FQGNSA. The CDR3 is CASSPTSGSSYEQYF. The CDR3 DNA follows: TGTGCCAGCAGCCCGACTAGCGGGAGCTCCTACGAGCAGTACTTC.

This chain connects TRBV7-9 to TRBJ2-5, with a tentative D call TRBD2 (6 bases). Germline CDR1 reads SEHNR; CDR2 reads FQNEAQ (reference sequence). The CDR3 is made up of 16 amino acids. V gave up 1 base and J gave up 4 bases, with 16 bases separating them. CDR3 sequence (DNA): TGTGCCAGCAGCTTAGGGCTAGCGACGATGGGAGAGACCCAGTACTTC. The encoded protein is CASSLGLATMGETQYF.

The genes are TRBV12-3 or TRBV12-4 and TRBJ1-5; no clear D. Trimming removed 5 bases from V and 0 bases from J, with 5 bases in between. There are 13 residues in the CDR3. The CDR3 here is CASSQNSNQPQHF. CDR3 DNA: TGTGCCAGCAGTCAAAATAGCAATCAGCCCCAGCATTTT.

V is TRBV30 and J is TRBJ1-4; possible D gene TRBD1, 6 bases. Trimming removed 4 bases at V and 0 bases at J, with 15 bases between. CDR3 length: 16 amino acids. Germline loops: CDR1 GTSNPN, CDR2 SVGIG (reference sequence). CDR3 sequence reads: CAWTLGQGTTNEKLFF. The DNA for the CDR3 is TGTGCCTGGACCCTCGGGCAGGGGACAACTAATGAAAAACTGTTTTTT.

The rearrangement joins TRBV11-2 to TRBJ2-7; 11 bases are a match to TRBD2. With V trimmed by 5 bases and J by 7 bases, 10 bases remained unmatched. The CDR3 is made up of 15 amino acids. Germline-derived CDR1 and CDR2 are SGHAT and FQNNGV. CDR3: CASSVLAGAILEQYF. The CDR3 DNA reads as TGTGCCAGCAGCGTACTAGCGGGGGCCATCCTGGAGCAGTACTTC.

The CDR3 is CASSERIGTEAFF. As DNA, the CDR3 is TGTGCCAGCAGTGAGAGGATAGGCACTGAAGCTTTCTTT. The gene calls are TRBV6-1 and TRBJ1-1, with no clear D. Trimming stripped 3 bases from V and 4 bases from J, with 9 bases between. The CDR3 consists of 13 residues. Looked up from germline, CDR1 is MNHNS and CDR2 is SASEGT.

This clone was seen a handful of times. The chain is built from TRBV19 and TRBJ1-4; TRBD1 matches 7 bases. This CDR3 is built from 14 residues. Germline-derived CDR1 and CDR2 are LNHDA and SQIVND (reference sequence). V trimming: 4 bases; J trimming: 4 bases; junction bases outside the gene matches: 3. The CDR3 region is CASSTGQINEKLFF. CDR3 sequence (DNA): TGTGCCAGTAGTACGGGACAGATTAATGAAAAACTGTTTTTT.

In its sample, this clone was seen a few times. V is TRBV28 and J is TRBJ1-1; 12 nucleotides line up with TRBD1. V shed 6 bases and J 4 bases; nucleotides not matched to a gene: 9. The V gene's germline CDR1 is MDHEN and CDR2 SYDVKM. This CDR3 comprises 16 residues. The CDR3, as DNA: TGTGCCAGCAGGCGGGACAGGGGGCAGTTAGTCACTGAAGCTTTCTTT. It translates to CASRRDRGQLVTEAFF.

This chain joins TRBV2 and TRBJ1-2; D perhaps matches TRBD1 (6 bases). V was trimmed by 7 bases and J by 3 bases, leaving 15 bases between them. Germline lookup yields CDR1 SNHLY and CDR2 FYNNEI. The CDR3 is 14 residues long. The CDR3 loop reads CASKTGRMDYGYTF. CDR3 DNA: TGTGCCAGCAAGACAGGCCGAATGGACTATGGCTACACCTTC.

The CDR3 nucleotides read TGTGCCAGCAGTCCGTCGGAGGGACGCGGCTACACCTTC. This sequence encodes CASSPSEGRGYTF. The gene calls are TRBV12-3 or TRBV12-4 and TRBJ1-2; D is possibly TRBD1 (5 bases). The CDR3 contains 13 residues. Trimming pared 5 bases from V and 8 bases from J, leaving 15 bases between.

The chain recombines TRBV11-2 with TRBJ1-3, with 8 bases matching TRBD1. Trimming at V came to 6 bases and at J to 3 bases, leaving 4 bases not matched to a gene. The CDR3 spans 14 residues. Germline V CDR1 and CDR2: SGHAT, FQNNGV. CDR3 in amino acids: CASSSDRVGNTIYF. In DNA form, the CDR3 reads TGTGCCAGCAGTTCGGACAGGGTTGGAAACACCATATATTTT.

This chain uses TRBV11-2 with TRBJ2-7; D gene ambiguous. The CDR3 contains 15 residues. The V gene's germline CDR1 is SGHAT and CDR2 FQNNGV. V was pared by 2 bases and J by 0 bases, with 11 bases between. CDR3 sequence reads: CASSLSQVSSYEQYF. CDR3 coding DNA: TGTGCCAGCAGCTTATCCCAGGTTAGCTCCTACGAGCAGTACTTC.

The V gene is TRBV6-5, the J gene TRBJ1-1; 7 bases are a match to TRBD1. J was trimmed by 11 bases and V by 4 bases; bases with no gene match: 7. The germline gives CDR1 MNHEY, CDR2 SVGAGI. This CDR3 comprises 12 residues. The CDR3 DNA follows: TGTGCCAGCAGTTCGCCGACAGGGAGGGCTTTCTTT. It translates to CASSSPTGRAFF.

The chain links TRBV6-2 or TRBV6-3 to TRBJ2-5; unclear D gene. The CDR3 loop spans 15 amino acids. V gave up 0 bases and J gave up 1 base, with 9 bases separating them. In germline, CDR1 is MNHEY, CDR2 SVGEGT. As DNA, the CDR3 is TGTGCCAGCAGTTACTCGAGTTATCTCCAAGAGACCCAGTACTTC. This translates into CASSYSSYLQETQYF.

The CDR3 reads CASSVASGGITDTQYF. DNA of the CDR3: TGTGCCAGCAGCGTGGCTAGCGGGGGGATAACAGATACGCAGTATTTT. The chain couples TRBV9 to TRBJ2-3; 11 bases agree with TRBD2. The CDR3 consists of 16 residues. The junction had 5 bases not matched to a gene; V was cut back by 2 bases and J by 3 bases. Germline CDR1 is SGDLS and CDR2 is YYNGEE.

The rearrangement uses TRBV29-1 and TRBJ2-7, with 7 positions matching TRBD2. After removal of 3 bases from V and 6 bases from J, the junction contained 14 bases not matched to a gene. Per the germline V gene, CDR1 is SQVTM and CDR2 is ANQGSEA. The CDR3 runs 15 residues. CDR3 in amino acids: CSVDSGPAGIREQYF. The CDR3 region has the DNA TGCAGCGTTGATAGCGGCCCAGCGGGGATTCGCGAGCAGTACTTC.

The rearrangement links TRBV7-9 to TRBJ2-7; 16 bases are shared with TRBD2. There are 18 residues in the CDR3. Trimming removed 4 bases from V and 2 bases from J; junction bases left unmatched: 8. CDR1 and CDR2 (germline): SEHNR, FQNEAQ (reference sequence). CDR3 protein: CASSWGTSGRADTYEQYF. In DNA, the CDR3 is TGTGCCAGCAGCTGGGGGACTAGCGGGAGGGCTGATACCTACGAGCAGTACTTC. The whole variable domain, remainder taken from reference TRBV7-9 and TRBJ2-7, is DTGVSQNPRHKITKRGQNVTFRCDPISEHNRLYWYRQTLGQGPEFLTYFQNEAQLEKSRLLSDRFSAERPKGSFSTLEIQRTEQGDSAMYLCASSWGTSGRADTYEQYFGPGTRLTVT.

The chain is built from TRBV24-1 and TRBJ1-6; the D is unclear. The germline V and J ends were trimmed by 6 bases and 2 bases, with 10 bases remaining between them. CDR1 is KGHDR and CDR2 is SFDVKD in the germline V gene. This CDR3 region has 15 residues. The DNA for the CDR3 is TGTGCCACCAGTTTGCACCAGGCCTATAATTCACCCCTCCACTTT. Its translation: CATSLHQAYNSPLHF.

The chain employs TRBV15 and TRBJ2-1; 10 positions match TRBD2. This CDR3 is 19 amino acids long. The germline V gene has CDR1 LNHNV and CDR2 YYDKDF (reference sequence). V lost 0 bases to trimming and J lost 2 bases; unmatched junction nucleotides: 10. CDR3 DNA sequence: TGTGCCACCAGCAGAGATCTCCCCAGCGGGAGGGTCACCTACAATGAGCAGTTCTTC. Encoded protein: CATSRDLPSGRVTYNEQFF.

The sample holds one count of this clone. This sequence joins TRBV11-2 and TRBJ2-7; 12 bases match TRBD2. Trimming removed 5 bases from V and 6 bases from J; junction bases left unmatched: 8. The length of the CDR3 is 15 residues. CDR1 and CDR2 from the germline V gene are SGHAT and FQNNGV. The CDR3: CASSNLAGGLGEQYF. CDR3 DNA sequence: TGTGCCAGCAGCAACCTAGCGGGGGGGCTTGGCGAGCAGTACTTC.

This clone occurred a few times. This chain's CDR3 is CASSIGQPGTEAFF. The CDR3 DNA reads as TGTGCCAGTAGTATTGGACAGCCCGGCACTGAAGCTTTCTTT. The chain links TRBV19 to TRBJ1-1, with a possible D match to TRBD1 (6 bases). The germline V and J ends were trimmed by 3 bases and 4 bases, with 12 bases remaining between them. Germline V gene lookup returns CDR1 LNHDA and CDR2 SQIVND (reference sequence). CDR3 size: 14 residues.

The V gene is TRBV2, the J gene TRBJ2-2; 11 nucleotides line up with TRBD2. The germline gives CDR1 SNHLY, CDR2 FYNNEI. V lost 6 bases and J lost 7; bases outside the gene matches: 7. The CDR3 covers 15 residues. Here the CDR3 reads CASSAGLAVIGELFF. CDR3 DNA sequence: TGTGCCAGCAGCGCGGGACTAGCGGTGATCGGGGAGCTGTTTTTT. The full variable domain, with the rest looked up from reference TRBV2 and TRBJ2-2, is EPEVTQTPSHQVTQMGQEVILRCVPISNHLYFYWYRQILGQKVEFLVSFYNNEISEKSEIFDDQFSVERPDGSNFTLKIRSTKLEDSAMYFCASSAGLAVIGELFFGEGSRLTVL.